This T cell receptor beta chain was found in a study of blood T cells in healthy people across ages. PBMCs, at least 6 million per sample, were isolated. Study-wide results and limits: Donors of long life had a larger count of naive CD4+ cells and greater diversity than aged donors.

The sample holds a few counts of this clonotype. What it binds is unknown. Together with a sample-barcoded 5' primer, a J-beta primer mix was included in a second PCR lasting about 6 to 12 cycles. TCRdb re-analysed the 5' RACE reads in MiXCR, keeping a single row per CDR3 protein. The table has almost 800,000 distinct CDR3 sequences, 58% seen once. This TCR was sampled from a man aged 25 to 40 in good health. The specimen sequenced was blood.

Here the CDR3 reads CASSLGLEKLFF. In DNA, the CDR3 is TGTGCCAGCAGCTTAGGCTTAGAAAAACTGTTTTTT. This rearrangement joins TRBV13 to TRBJ1-4, with unresolved D. The CDR3 contains 12 residues. CDR1 and CDR2 (germline): PRHDT, FYEKMQ (reference sequence). The V end was cut by 0 bases, the J end by 8 bases, with 4 bases between.